Described below is a single T cell receptor beta chain sequence and its context. Each sample's input was approximately 0.25 ug genomic DNA, 40,000 or so genome equivalents. The entry originates in a study of T cell clusters in autoimmune cytopenias. This CDR3 region has 16 residues. In germline, CDR1 is SGHRS, CDR2 YFSETQ. TRB rearrangements were amplified by touch-down multiplex PCR with mixed TRB-A/B primers. TCRdb re-called the multiplex PCR reads and catalogs CDR3 proteins one per entry, DNA excluded. This repertoire includes roughly 4,000 distinct CDR3 sequences. The same specimen was also included in a second study, on T cell repertoires in aging, cancer and after chemotherapy.

The receptor was isolated from a human donor in good health. Material for sequencing was peripheral blood. The J gene is TRBJ1-4, the V gene TRBV5-1; the TCRdb D gene call, TRBD1, has no DNA to confirm it. The CDR3 spells CASSLAVGQRGEKLFF.